This entry lists 10 T cell receptor beta chains sequenced from one sample in a study of cytomegalovirus exposure and HLA in healthy donors. The protocol was immunoSEQ multiplex PCR, while the TCRdb copy is restricted to in-frame clones and leaves out a portion. The sample shows about 120,000 clones, roughly 90% of them seen only once. Sequencing was performed on PBMCs. The receptors stem from a woman aged 25 to 39 in good health and CMV-seropositive.

The rearrangement uses TRBV12-5 and TRBJ2-3; 8 bases match TRBD2. The CDR3 runs to 15 residues. Germline V CDR1 and CDR2: LGHNT, FRNRAP. V was pared by 6 bases and J by 0 bases, with 5 bases of the junction left unmatched. CDR3 DNA: TGTGCTAGTGGCGGGCGGGGGGTTAGCACAGATACGCAGTATTTT. The encoded protein is CASGGRGVSTDTQYF.

The J gene is TRBJ2-1, the V gene TRBV7-9; the D gene is possibly TRBD1 (7 bases). Germline V gene data show CDR1 as SEHNR and CDR2 as FQNEAQ (reference sequence). This CDR3 is built from 13 residues. V was shortened by 7 bases and J by 6 bases, with 13 bases between the two germline ends. The DNA for the CDR3 is TGTGCCAGCAAGGAGGGGGCGGCCAATGAGCAGTTCTTC. Its translation: CASKEGAANEQFF.

V usage is TRBV4-1 and J usage is TRBJ2-4; possible D gene TRBD2, 7 bases. The V and J ends lost 4 bases and 3 bases respectively, with 19 bases between them. The V gene's germline CDR1 is MGHRA and CDR2 YSYEKL. This CDR3 spans 17 amino acids. The CDR3 nucleotides are TGCGCCAGCAGCCCAGGGGCACCCAGCGGGGTCAAAAACATTCAGTACTTC. It is translated as CASSPGAPSGVKNIQYF.

This sequence joins TRBV7-9 and TRBJ2-7; D remains ambiguous. Between the trimmed V and J ends, which lost 5 bases and 5 bases, there was a span of 7 bases. The CDR3 is 11 amino acids. The germline CDR1 and CDR2 sequences are SEHNR and FQNEAQ (reference sequence). As DNA, the CDR3 is TGTGCCAGCAGCCGACAAAACGAGCAGTACTTC. This gives the protein CASSRQNEQYF.

This chain connects TRBV28 to TRBJ2-7; 8 bases are shared with TRBD1. Germline V gene data show CDR1 as MDHEN and CDR2 as SYDVKM. The CDR3 spans 14 residues. After removal of 5 bases from V and 0 bases from J, the junction contained 3 bases not matched to a gene. The CDR3 DNA is TGTGCCAGCAGTCGGGACAGGAGCTCCTACGAGCAGTACTTC. The encoded protein is CASSRDRSSYEQYF.

V and J are TRBV4-3 and TRBJ2-1; D is unresolved. The length of the CDR3 is 16 residues. V was trimmed by 1 base and J by 8 bases, leaving 18 bases between them. The germline V gene encodes CDR1 LGHNA and CDR2 YSLEER. The CDR3 sequence is CASSQVRSATGHEQFF. As DNA, the CDR3 is TGCGCCAGCAGCCAAGTCCGCAGCGCGACTGGCCATGAGCAGTTCTTC.

V and J are TRBV20-1 and TRBJ1-2; the D is unclear. Between the trimmed V and J ends, which lost 0 bases and 7 bases, there was a span of 6 bases. The CDR3 consists of 11 residues. Germline V gene data show CDR1 as DFQATT and CDR2 as SNEGSKA (reference sequence). The CDR3 nucleotides read TGCAGTGCTAGAGATCTCCGTGGCTACACCTTC. Translating gives CSARDLRGYTF.

The V gene is TRBV4-3, the J gene TRBJ2-1; 11 bases are shared with TRBD2. The germline CDR1 and CDR2 sequences are LGHNA and YSLEER. This CDR3 has 16 residues. V gave up 4 bases and J gave up 8 bases; unmatched junction bases: 10. The CDR3 DNA is TGCGCCAGCAGCCGCCAAACTAGCGGGAGTGTCTATGAGCAGTTCTTC. It encodes CASSRQTSGSVYEQFF.

The chain recombines TRBV11-2 with TRBJ2-2; D not certain. This CDR3 spans 14 amino acids. Trimming took 0 bases from V and 4 from J, leaving 6 bases between them. In germline, CDR1 is SGHAT, CDR2 FQNNGV. CDR3 nucleotide sequence: TGTGCCAGCAGCTTAGAGGTTAGCACCGGGGAGCTGTTTTTT. It is translated as CASSLEVSTGELFF.

The V call is TRBV7-2, the J call TRBJ2-7, with 10 bases aligning to TRBD1. Germline V lookup: CDR1 SGHTA, CDR2 FQGNSA. There are 17 residues in the CDR3. V gave up 4 bases and J gave up 3 bases; unmatched junction bases: 12. This chain's CDR3 is CASSYRIYRDRGYEQYF. CDR3 in DNA: TGTGCCAGCAGCTACCGAATCTACCGGGACAGGGGCTACGAGCAGTACTTC. The entire variable domain, with the rest obtained from reference TRBV7-2 and TRBJ2-7, is as follows: GAGVSQSPSNKVTEKGKDVELRCDPISGHTALYWYRQSLGQGLEFLIYFQGNSAPDKSGLPSDRFSAERTGGSVSTLTIQRTQQEDSAVYLCASSYRIYRDRGYEQYFGPGTRLTVT.